The 17 T cell receptor beta chains below all came from one sample that was sequenced in a study of PD-1 blockade in classical Hodgkin lymphoma. Stated time point: newly diagnosed, previously untreated cHL patient sample. Using magnetic negative selection, the CD4+ T cells were separated out of thawed PBMCs. Some clones are missing from TCRdb's copy, which holds only in-frame ones; the method was immunoSEQ multiplex PCR. The data show fewer than 25,000 clones, with around nine tenths seen just once and about 0.41% held by the top ten. The specimen was CD4+ T cells from blood. The origin of the receptors is a human donor with classical Hodgkin lymphoma.

This sequence joins TRBV6-5 and TRBJ2-2, with TRBD2 matching over 9 bases. Germline assignment: CDR1 MNHEY and CDR2 SVGAGI. Losses at the gene ends were 10 bases for V and 4 bases for J; bases not matched to a gene: 10. This CDR3 spans 15 amino acids. Written as DNA, the CDR3 is TGTGCCACATCGGGGATAGCGGGAGTCACCGGGGAGCTGTTTTTT. Its translation: CATSGIAGVTGELFF.

J is TRBJ2-3 and V is TRBV4-3, with TRBD2 matching 8 bases. V gave up 3 bases and J gave up 4 bases; unmatched junction bases: 15. The germline V gene encodes CDR1 LGHNA and CDR2 YSLEER. The CDR3 has 18 amino acids. For the CDR3, the DNA is TGCGCCAGCAGCCATATAGGAGGGACTAGTCACCAAGCAGATACGCAGTATTTT. This gives the protein CASSHIGGTSHQADTQYF.

V gene TRBV5-6 combines with J gene TRBJ2-4, with D possibly TRBD2 on 6 matching bases. Germline V lookup: CDR1 SGHDT, CDR2 YYEEEE. The CDR3 covers 14 residues. V was cut by 4 bases and J by 5 bases, with 13 bases left in between. The CDR3 DNA follows: TGTGCCAGCAGCCCAGGAGGGACTCAAAACATTCAGTACTTC. This translates into CASSPGGTQNIQYF.

The chain joins TRBV7-3 to TRBJ2-5, with TRBD1 matching over 8 bases. Germline CDR1 and CDR2: SGHTA and FQGTGA. CDR3 length equals 14 residues. V trimming: 5 bases; J trimming: 3 bases; junction bases outside the gene matches: 5. CDR3 region: CASSEQGGEETQYF. The CDR3 nucleotides are TGTGCCAGCAGCGAACAGGGGGGAGAAGAGACCCAGTACTTC.

DNA for the CDR3: TGTGCCAGCAGTGAATACCCGGGAAGCGTTTTATCAGGCTACACCTTC. Residues: CASSEYPGSVLSGYTF. V and J are TRBV6-1 and TRBJ1-2, with D uncertain. CDR1 MNHNS and CDR2 SASEGT come from the germline V gene. Trimming removed 2 bases from V and 8 bases from J, with 21 bases in between. CDR3 length: 16 amino acids.

This chain links TRBV25-1 with TRBJ2-1, with TRBD1 matching 9 bases. The germline V gene has CDR1 MGHDK and CDR2 SYGVNS. V trimming: 4 bases; J trimming: 1 base; junction bases outside the gene matches: 2. The CDR3 has 15 residues. The CDR3 here is CASSGGTGSYNEQFF. CDR3 nucleotides: TGTGCCAGCAGTGGGGGGACAGGGTCCTACAATGAGCAGTTCTTC.

The chain has TRBV6-5 and TRBJ1-2, with 7 bases matching TRBD1. CDR3 size: 13 residues. The V and J ends lost 6 bases and 7 bases, in that order; junction bases with no gene match: 8. The germline gives CDR1 MNHEY, CDR2 SVGAGI. The CDR3: CASSRTGASGYTF. The CDR3 coding sequence is TGTGCCAGCAGCAGAACAGGGGCGTCTGGCTACACCTTC.

The chain couples TRBV4-2 to TRBJ2-7; the D is unclear. Germline CDR1 is LGHNA and CDR2 is YNFKEQ. V lost 4 bases, J lost 0 bases, and 16 bases lay in between. The CDR3 sequence is 16 residues long. CDR3 nucleotides: TGTGCCAGCAGCCTCAGCCGAGCACAAAGCTCCTACGAGCAGTACTTC. Translation gives CASSLSRAQSSYEQYF.

This clone occurred once. The chain is built from TRBV7-2 and TRBJ2-7; perhaps TRBD1 as D (6 bases). Germline V CDR1 and CDR2: SGHTA, FQGNSA. V was shortened by 1 base and J by 3 bases, with 13 bases between the two germline ends. CDR3 length: 15 residues. The CDR3 spells CASSLVPRGYYEQYF. The CDR3 nucleotides are TGTGCCAGCAGCTTAGTCCCGAGGGGGTACTACGAGCAGTACTTC.

This chain uses TRBV9 with TRBJ1-2; TRBD1 might be the D (6 bases). Trimming left V 4 bases short and J 2 bases short, with 12 bases between. The V gene's germline CDR1 is SGDLS and CDR2 YYNGEE. The CDR3 loop spans 14 amino acids. The CDR3 DNA reads as TGTGCCAGCAGCCGGGGAGGGGGGAACTATGGCTACACCTTC. Amino acid sequence: CASSRGGGNYGYTF. The variable domain in full, with the rest retrieved from reference TRBV9 and TRBJ1-2, is DSGVTQTPKHLITATGQRVTLRCSPRSGDLSVYWYQQSLDQGLQFLIQYYNGEERAKGNILERFSAQQFPDLHSELNLSSLELGDSALYFCASSRGGGNYGYTFGSGTRLTVV.

The chain combines TRBV15 with TRBJ2-1, with no clear D. Germline V gene lookup returns CDR1 LNHNV and CDR2 YYDKDF (reference sequence). Trimming took off 3 bases at V and 2 bases at J, with 8 bases between the two ends. There are 14 residues in the CDR3. The CDR3 DNA reads TGTGCCACCAGCAGGGGCAAAACCTACAATGAGCAGTTCTTC. As protein: CATSRGKTYNEQFF.

The J gene is TRBJ2-5, the V gene TRBV7-2, with D perhaps TRBD2 (6 bases). Germline lookup yields CDR1 SGHTA and CDR2 FQGNSA. The ends were cut back, 4 bases at V and 5 bases at J, with 11 bases in the middle. The CDR3 extends over 13 amino acids. Written as DNA, the CDR3 is TGTGCCAGCAGCTCGGCTGGAGGGGAGACCCAGTACTTC. It translates to CASSSAGGETQYF.

The rearrangement links TRBV18 to TRBJ2-7, with unresolved D. This CDR3 comprises 13 residues. The ends were cut back, 6 bases at V and 7 bases at J, with 16 bases in the middle. Germline CDR1 KGHSH, CDR2 LQKENI. This CDR3 reads CASSPGRQREQYF. In DNA, the CDR3 is TGTGCCAGCTCTCCCGGCAGGCAGAGGGAGCAGTACTTC.

V usage is TRBV27 and J usage is TRBJ2-5; 7 positions match TRBD1. Trimming cost V 5 bases and J 1 base; bases outside gene matches: 7. The CDR3 is 15 amino acids. Germline-derived CDR1 and CDR2 are MNHEY and SMNVEV (reference sequence). The CDR3 reads CASSRDRVSQETQYF. CDR3 bases: TGTGCCAGCAGTCGCGACAGGGTCTCCCAAGAGACCCAGTACTTC.

This sequence joins TRBV5-8 and TRBJ1-2; D not resolved. This CDR3 has 16 residues. V was shortened by 2 bases and J by 4 bases, with 18 bases between the two germline ends. Germline V CDR1 and CDR2: SGHTS, YDEGEE. In DNA, the CDR3 is TGTGCCAGCAGCTTCTCCCCCCCTAGTGGAGGCTATGGCTACACCTTC. Its translation is CASSFSPPSGGYGYTF.

The chain joins TRBV7-8 to TRBJ2-6; D is unclear. The CDR3 contains 16 residues. Germline-derived CDR1 and CDR2 are SGHVS and FQNEAQ. Deletions cut 5 bases from V and 5 bases from J, with 16 bases between. DNA for the CDR3: TGTGCCAGCAGCCTCTTAAGATTGGTACGGGCCAACGTCCTGACTTTC. It is translated as CASSLLRLVRANVLTF.

The V call is TRBV30, the J call TRBJ1-2; D is unresolved. This CDR3 has 13 amino acids. V shed 0 bases and J shed 4 bases, with 9 bases lying between them. From germline, CDR1 is GTSNPN and CDR2 SVGIG (reference sequence). The DNA of the CDR3 is TGTGCCTGGAGTGTATCGGGGATCTATGGCTACACCTTC. Encoded protein: CAWSVSGIYGYTF. Looking up the rest from reference TRBV30 and TRBJ1-2 gives the full variable domain: SQTIHQWPATLVQPVGSPLSLECTVEGTSNPNLYWYRQAAGRGLQLLFYSVGIGQISSEVPQNLSASRPQDRQFILSSKKLLLSDSGFYLCAWSVSGIYGYTFGSGTRLTVV.